These 21 T cell receptor beta chains were all obtained from the same sample, sequenced in a study of blood T cell repertoires in COVID-19. This table comes from immunoSEQ multiplex PCR, and its TCRdb copy is limited to in-frame clones, with some not included. The data contain some 80,000 clones, 75% to 95% of them singletons. Specimen: peripheral blood. The receptors come from a woman aged 80 or over with acute or convalescent COVID-19.

This clone was detected once. The chain links TRBV19 to TRBJ1-2; 7 nucleotides agree with TRBD1. CDR3 size: 14 residues. Germline CDR1 reads LNHDA; CDR2 reads SQIVND (reference sequence). Trimming cost V 6 bases and J 8 bases; bases outside gene matches: 12. CDR3 residues: CASSSTGNSRGYTF. In DNA form, the CDR3 reads TGTGCCAGTAGCTCGACAGGGAACTCCAGGGGCTACACCTTC.

The chain joins TRBV24-1 to TRBJ1-1; no definite D call. V lost 5 bases and J lost 2, with 11 bases in between. The length of the CDR3 is 14 residues. CDR1 and CDR2 (germline): KGHDR, SFDVKD. The CDR3 nucleotides are TGTGCCACCAGTGGACACCGGGAAAACACTGAAGCTTTCTTT. Encoded protein: CATSGHRENTEAFF.

In its sample, this clone was seen once. The chain is built from TRBV19 and TRBJ1-2; D might be TRBD1 (6 bases). Germline V gene sequence: CDR1 LNHDA, CDR2 SQIVND (reference sequence). Trimming removed 6 bases from V and 0 bases from J, with 11 bases in between. This CDR3 contains 14 residues. The chain's CDR3 is CASSRTVANYGYTF. In DNA, the CDR3 is TGTGCCAGTAGCCGGACAGTAGCTAACTATGGCTACACCTTC.

The chain employs TRBV7-3 and TRBJ2-1, with D tentatively TRBD1 (6 bases). CDR3 length: 16 residues. V lost 5 bases, J lost 3 bases, and 17 bases lay in between. Germline values: CDR1 SGHTA, CDR2 FQGTGA. CDR3 sequence (DNA): TGTGCCAGCAGCCGAGGGGGACCCCCGGGCTACAATGAGCAGTTCTTC. This sequence encodes CASSRGGPPGYNEQFF.

In this sample, this clone turned up a few times. The chain combines TRBV7-8 with TRBJ2-5; 8 nucleotides line up with TRBD2. Losses at the gene ends were 2 bases for V and 6 bases for J; bases not matched to a gene: 11. CDR3 length: 16 residues. Germline V lookup: CDR1 SGHVS, CDR2 FQNEAQ. CDR3 sequence reads: CASSLPGGRSGQTQYF. The CDR3 DNA sequence: TGTGCCAGCAGCTTACCGGGGGGGCGGTCGGGTCAGACCCAGTACTTC.

The chain recombines TRBV18 with TRBJ2-7, with TRBD1 matching 7 bases. Looked up from germline, CDR1 is KGHSH and CDR2 is LQKENI. The CDR3 consists of 13 residues. J lost 4 bases, V lost 3 bases, and 3 bases had no gene match. CDR3 DNA sequence: TGTGCCAGCTCACCTGGGACAGCATACGAGCAGTACTTC. It encodes CASSPGTAYEQYF.

V is TRBV5-8 and J is TRBJ2-7; TRBD1 might be the D (6 bases). CDR1 and CDR2 from the germline V gene are SGHTS and YDEGEE. Between the trimmed V and J ends, which lost 3 bases and 12 bases, there was a span of 19 bases. The CDR3 is made up of 13 amino acids. CDR3 region: CASSSRGVPLGYF. DNA of the CDR3: TGTGCCAGCAGCTCCAGGGGTGTACCGTTGGGGTACTTC.

The rearrangement links TRBV28 to TRBJ2-2, with TRBD2 matching over 9 bases. CDR3 length: 15 residues. V trimming: 5 bases; J trimming: 7 bases; junction bases outside the gene matches: 8. Per germline, CDR1 MDHEN and CDR2 SYDVKM. CDR3: CASSAGTSRYGELFF. CDR3 nucleotide sequence: TGTGCCAGCAGTGCCGGGACTAGCCGGTACGGGGAGCTGTTTTTT.

The chain recombines TRBV25-1 with TRBJ2-3, with 7 positions matching TRBD1. From germline, CDR1 is MGHDK and CDR2 SYGVNS. Unmatched junction bases numbered 4, after V lost 4 bases and J lost 3 bases. The CDR3 spans 14 residues. CDR3 region: CASSVTGATDTQYF. The CDR3, as DNA: TGTGCCAGCAGTGTCACAGGGGCAACAGATACGCAGTATTTT.

The rearrangement uses TRBV5-4 and TRBJ1-1, with 8 bases lining up with TRBD1. Germline V gene sequence: CDR1 SGHNT, CDR2 YYREEE (reference sequence). V dropped 2 bases and J dropped 10; count of bases not matched to a gene: 16. This CDR3 is built from 16 residues. CDR3 loop: CASSFQGASRLAGAFF. The CDR3 region has the DNA TGTGCCAGCAGCTTCCAGGGGGCCAGTAGGTTAGCCGGAGCTTTCTTT.

V and J are TRBV28 and TRBJ2-2; TRBD2 is a possible D gene (6 bases). Between the trimmed V and J ends, which lost 3 bases and 5 bases, there was a span of 13 bases. This CDR3 region has 15 residues. Germline loops: CDR1 MDHEN, CDR2 SYDVKM. The CDR3 bases are TGTGCCAGCAGTTTCGGGCTAGCGAGGACCGGGGAGCTGTTTTTT. The encoded protein is CASSFGLARTGELFF.

The J gene is TRBJ2-1, the V gene TRBV19, with TRBD2 matching over 16 bases. Trimming took 6 bases from V and 6 from J; bases not matched to a gene: 8. Germline-derived CDR1 and CDR2 are LNHDA and SQIVND (reference sequence). This CDR3 spans 17 amino acids. CDR3 bases: TGTGCCAGTAGCCCCGGGACTAGCGGGAGGGCCGGCAATGAGCAGTTCTTC. Its protein product is CASSPGTSGRAGNEQFF.

This rearrangement joins TRBV5-1 to TRBJ2-7; no definite D call. The germline V and J ends were trimmed by 0 bases and 2 bases, with 9 bases remaining between them. Per the germline V gene, CDR1 is SGHRS and CDR2 is YFSETQ. The CDR3 has 14 residues. The chain's CDR3 is CASSLALNTYEQYF. CDR3 DNA sequence: TGCGCCAGCAGCTTGGCCCTGAACACCTACGAGCAGTACTTC. The full variable domain, in which reference TRBV5-1 and TRBJ2-7 provide the parts outside the CDR3, is KAGVTQTPRYLIKTRGQQVTLSCSPISGHRSVSWYQQTPGQGLQFLFEYFSETQRNKGNFPGRFSGRQFSNSRSEMNVSTLELGDSALYLCASSLALNTYEQYFGPGTRLTVT.

The V gene is TRBV6-5, the J gene TRBJ1-2, with 8 bases aligning to TRBD1. This CDR3 comprises 15 residues. With 8 bases clipped from V and 0 bases from J, the junction kept 8 bases outside the gene matches. The V gene's germline CDR1 is MNHEY and CDR2 SVGAGI. The CDR3 loop is CASAPTGAANYGYTF. CDR3 coding DNA: TGTGCCAGCGCCCCGACAGGGGCGGCTAACTATGGCTACACCTTC.

CDR3 region: CASSRTGTGVAGELFF. Written as DNA, the CDR3 is TGTGCCAGCAGCCGAACGGGGACAGGGGTCGCCGGGGAGCTGTTTTTT. The chain couples TRBV3-1 (or the pseudogene TRBV3-2) to TRBJ2-2; TRBD1 aligns across 10 bases. Germline V gene data show CDR1 as LGHDT and CDR2 as YNNKEL (reference sequence). V shed 4 bases, J shed 6 bases, and the junction held 8 bases outside the gene matches. This CDR3 spans 16 amino acids.

The V call is TRBV25-1, the J call TRBJ2-1; 7 nucleotides line up with TRBD2. The CDR3 covers 15 residues. The ends lost 1 base at V and 12 bases at J; junction bases unmatched: 12. Germline V gene lookup returns CDR1 MGHDK and CDR2 SYGVNS. CDR3 coding DNA: TGTGCCAGCAGTGAATCCAGCGGGACCCGCCGAGTGCAGTTCTTC. Amino acid sequence: CASSESSGTRRVQFF.

The J gene is TRBJ2-7, the V gene TRBV9, with 7 bases fitting TRBD1. The CDR3 runs 13 residues. Per the germline V gene, CDR1 is SGDLS and CDR2 is YYNGEE. Unmatched junction bases numbered 6, after V lost 7 bases and J lost 2 bases. The CDR3 DNA follows: TGTGCCAGCGGTACAGGGGTCGCCTACGAGCAGTACTTC. Its protein is CASGTGVAYEQYF.

This sequence joins TRBV5-1 and TRBJ2-3; 11 bases line up with TRBD1. The CDR3 loop spans 14 amino acids. Losses at the gene ends were 4 bases for V and 10 bases for J; bases not matched to a gene: 8. Germline values: CDR1 SGHRS, CDR2 YFSETQ. CDR3 nucleotide sequence: TGCGCCAGCAGCGGGCCGGGACAGGGGGAGCCGCAGTATTTT. Encoded protein: CASSGPGQGEPQYF. Together with reference TRBV5-1 and TRBJ2-3, the CDR3 gives the full variable domain: KAGVTQTPRYLIKTRGQQVTLSCSPISGHRSVSWYQQTPGQGLQFLFEYFSETQRNKGNFPGRFSGRQFSNSRSEMNVSTLELGDSALYLCASSGPGQGEPQYFGPGTRLTVL.

This chain links TRBV7-9 with TRBJ1-1, with D hard to call. The length of the CDR3 is 13 residues. Trimming took off 2 bases at V and 7 bases at J, with 11 bases between the two ends. The germline CDR1 and CDR2 sequences are SEHNR and FQNEAQ (reference sequence). The CDR3 spells CASSLFGENEAFF. CDR3 nucleotides: TGTGCCAGCAGCTTATTCGGTGAGAATGAAGCTTTCTTT.

V usage is TRBV18 and J usage is TRBJ1-2, with D possibly matching TRBD1 (5 bases). The germline V gene has CDR1 KGHSH and CDR2 LQKENI. The germline V and J ends were trimmed by 0 bases and 7 bases, with 12 bases remaining between them. The CDR3 is 14 amino acids. The CDR3 sequence is CASSPPARVSGYTF. CDR3 nucleotide sequence: TGTGCCAGCTCACCACCTGCCAGGGTCAGTGGCTACACCTTC.

The table lists this clone with a few counts. J is TRBJ1-3 and V is TRBV3-1 (or the pseudogene TRBV3-2); tentative D call: TRBD1 (5 bases). The CDR3 extends over 12 amino acids. Germline lookup yields CDR1 LGHDT and CDR2 YNNKEL (reference sequence). The V end was cut by 7 bases, the J end by 2 bases, with 6 bases between. CDR3 in amino acids: CASKGAGNTIYF. The CDR3 nucleotides are TGTGCCAGCAAAGGGGCTGGAAACACCATATATTTT.